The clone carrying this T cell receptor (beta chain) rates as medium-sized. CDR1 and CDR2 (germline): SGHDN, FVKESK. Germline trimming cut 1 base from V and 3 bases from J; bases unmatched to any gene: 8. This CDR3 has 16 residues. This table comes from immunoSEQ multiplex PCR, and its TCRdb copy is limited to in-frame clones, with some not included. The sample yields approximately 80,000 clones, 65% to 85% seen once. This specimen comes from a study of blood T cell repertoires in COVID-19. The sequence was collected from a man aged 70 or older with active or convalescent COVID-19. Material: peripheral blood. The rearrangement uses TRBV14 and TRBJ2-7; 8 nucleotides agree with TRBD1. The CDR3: CASSQGAGTGYYEQYF. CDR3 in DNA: TGTGCCAGCAGCCAAGGAGCCGGGACAGGATACTACGAGCAGTACTTC. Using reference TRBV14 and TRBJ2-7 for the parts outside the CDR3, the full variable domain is EAGVTQFPSHSVIEKGQTVTLRCDPISGHDNLYWYRRVMGKEIKFLLHFVKESKQDESGMPNNRFLAERTGGTYSTLKVQPAELEDSGVYFCASSQGAGTGYYEQYFGPGTRLTVT.